These 32 T cell receptor beta chains came from one sample sequenced in a study of T cell responses to AZD1222 COVID-19 vaccine. TCRdb keeps only in-frame clones here, not all; method: immunoSEQ multiplex PCR. The sample carries some 200,000 clones, approximately 89% recorded once. The sequenced sample was peripheral blood, obtained 28 days after the second AZD1222 dose. The receptors were gathered from an adult who received the AZD1222 COVID-19 vaccine.

The chain joins TRBV6-6 to TRBJ2-5; tentatively, D is TRBD2 (5 bases). CDR3 size: 16 residues. Looked up from germline, CDR1 is MNHNY and CDR2 is SVGAGI (reference sequence). With 0 bases removed from V and 1 base from J, the gap between germline ends came to 12 bases. The CDR3 sequence is CASSYSSGWGQETQYF. The CDR3 nucleotides read TGTGCCAGCAGTTACTCGAGCGGCTGGGGCCAAGAGACCCAGTACTTC.

V usage is TRBV7-9 and J usage is TRBJ1-3; perhaps TRBD1 as D (5 bases). This CDR3 region has 15 residues. Germline CDR1 reads SEHNR; CDR2 reads FQNEAQ (reference sequence). V was shortened by 5 bases and J by 0 bases, with 11 bases between the two germline ends. The CDR3 loop reads CASSRGLSSGNTIYF. The CDR3 region has the DNA TGTGCCAGCAGCCGGGGGTTAAGCTCTGGAAACACCATATATTTT.

V gene TRBV19 combines with J gene TRBJ1-5; D unclear. Germline CDR1 reads LNHDA; CDR2 reads SQIVND (reference sequence). The CDR3 contains 15 residues. Trimming pared 1 base from V and 6 bases from J, leaving 13 bases between. Here the CDR3 DNA reads TGTGCCAGTAGTATAGGTCAGGTGGGCGGTCAGCCCCAGCATTTT. Translating gives CASSIGQVGGQPQHF.

The V gene is TRBV19, the J gene TRBJ1-2; 8 nucleotides match TRBD1. Germline trimming cut 2 bases from V and 8 bases from J; bases unmatched to any gene: 4. Germline CDR1 reads LNHDA; CDR2 reads SQIVND (reference sequence). This CDR3 is 13 amino acids long. CDR3 DNA sequence: TGTGCCAGTAGTATACTTCAGGGGGCCGGCTACACCTTC. It yields the protein CASSILQGAGYTF.

The rearrangement joins TRBV18 to TRBJ1-6; 7 bases agree with TRBD1. This CDR3 spans 16 amino acids. The V gene's germline CDR1 is KGHSH and CDR2 LQKENI. The V and J ends lost 6 bases and 13 bases, in that order; junction bases with no gene match: 18. The CDR3 here is CASSRKPGQYEEPLHF. The DNA for the CDR3 is TGTGCCAGCTCGCGCAAACCGGGACAGTATGAGGAGCCCCTCCACTTT.

This clone has a single count. The chain links TRBV3-1 (or the pseudogene TRBV3-2) to TRBJ2-3, with 16 bases matching TRBD2. The CDR3 has 18 residues. With V trimmed by 4 bases and J by 5 bases, 9 bases remained unmatched. Germline V CDR1 and CDR2: LGHDT, YNNKEL (reference sequence). Here the CDR3 reads CASSRGTSGRAGLDTQYF. The CDR3 DNA is TGTGCCAGCAGCCGCGGGACTAGCGGGAGGGCCGGGTTAGATACGCAGTATTTT.

The table lists this clone with a few counts. This rearrangement joins TRBV30 to TRBJ1-1; unclear D gene. Germline values: CDR1 GTSNPN, CDR2 SVGIG (reference sequence). Trimming stripped 0 bases from V and 7 bases from J, with 12 bases between. This CDR3 contains 13 residues. CDR3 sequence reads: CAWSVGIGVEAFF. The CDR3 DNA sequence: TGTGCCTGGAGTGTTGGGATCGGAGTTGAAGCTTTCTTT.

The genes are TRBV6-5 and TRBJ2-1; D perhaps matches TRBD2 (6 bases). This CDR3 has 13 amino acids. With 2 bases removed from V and 6 bases from J, the gap between germline ends came to 8 bases. Germline assignment: CDR1 MNHEY and CDR2 SVGAGI. CDR3 sequence: CASSYGTANEQFF. The CDR3 region has the DNA TGTGCCAGCAGTTACGGGACTGCCAATGAGCAGTTCTTC.

This chain links TRBV5-1 with TRBJ1-3, with unresolved D. Germline V gene lookup returns CDR1 SGHRS and CDR2 YFSETQ. CDR3 length: 15 residues. The ends were cut back, 0 bases at V and 7 bases at J, with 14 bases in the middle. The CDR3 here is CASSLGRTDGNTIYF. CDR3 nucleotide sequence: TGCGCCAGCAGCTTGGGCCGGACCGATGGGAACACCATATATTTT. Using reference TRBV5-1 and TRBJ1-3 for the parts outside the CDR3, the full variable domain is KAGVTQTPRYLIKTRGQQVTLSCSPISGHRSVSWYQQTPGQGLQFLFEYFSETQRNKGNFPGRFSGRQFSNSRSEMNVSTLELGDSALYLCASSLGRTDGNTIYFGEGSWLTVV.

V usage is TRBV24-1 and J usage is TRBJ2-6, with 10 positions matching TRBD1. The CDR3 runs 18 residues. Trimming at V came to 3 bases and at J to 2 bases, leaving 6 bases not matched to a gene. Germline V gives CDR1 KGHDR, CDR2 SFDVKD. The CDR3 DNA is TGTGCCACCAGTGATCCGGGACAGGGGTCAACTGGGGCCAACGTCCTGACTTTC. Translated: CATSDPGQGSTGANVLTF.

The chain employs TRBV21-1 and TRBJ2-7; the table assigns TRBD2, which was not confirmed against the DNA. TRBV21-1 is reported as a pseudogene. The CDR3 length is 18 residues. The CDR3 here is CASSKSVVSRPLPYEQYF. DNA for the CDR3: TGTGCCAGCAGCAAAAGCGTGGTTAGCCGACCACTCCCCTACGAGCAGTACTTC.

The chain has TRBV5-1 and TRBJ1-2; a possible D gene is TRBD1 (6 bases). Trimming left V 4 bases short and J 6 bases short, with 16 bases between. CDR3 length: 14 amino acids. Germline V CDR1 and CDR2: SGHRS, YFSETQ. CDR3 residues: CASSRPGGADGYTF. CDR3 coding DNA: TGCGCCAGCAGCCGCCCCGGGGGGGCAGATGGCTACACCTTC.

The chain couples TRBV12-3 or TRBV12-4 to TRBJ1-1; tentatively, D is TRBD1 (6 bases). The CDR3 is 13 residues long. The V gene lost 2 bases and the J gene lost 4 bases, with 8 bases spanning the gap. The CDR3 sequence: CASSLLGATEAFF. CDR3 nucleotides: TGTGCCAGCAGTTTATTGGGGGCCACTGAAGCTTTCTTT.

This chain uses TRBV7-2 with TRBJ1-1; the D gene is possibly TRBD1 (6 bases). Germline CDR1 SGHTA, CDR2 FQGNSA. The V end was cut by 4 bases, the J end by 1 base, with 13 bases between. The CDR3 spans 15 residues. The CDR3 DNA follows: TGTGCCAGCAGCTCGTACAGGGTCCGGAACACTGAAGCTTTCTTT. Translated: CASSSYRVRNTEAFF.

V is TRBV19 and J is TRBJ2-7, with D possibly matching TRBD2 (6 bases). Germline-derived CDR1 and CDR2 are LNHDA and SQIVND (reference sequence). Trimming removed 3 bases at V and 5 bases at J, with 14 bases between. The CDR3 consists of 14 residues. CDR3 DNA sequence: TGTGCCAGTAGTATCCGTCCTAGCGCCAACGAGCAGTACTTC. Translation gives CASSIRPSANEQYF.

This chain uses TRBV9 with TRBJ1-5, with TRBD1 matching 8 bases. Trimming at V came to 8 bases and at J to 5 bases, leaving 3 bases not matched to a gene. This CDR3 has 12 amino acids. Germline loops: CDR1 SGDLS, CDR2 YYNGEE. CDR3 region: CASGQGDQPQHF. In DNA form, the CDR3 reads TGTGCCAGTGGACAGGGTGATCAGCCCCAGCATTTT.

The V gene is TRBV11-3, the J gene TRBJ1-2, with a tentative D call TRBD1 (5 bases). The CDR3 length is 14 residues. The germline V gene has CDR1 SGHNT and CDR2 YENEEA. Between the trimmed V and J ends, which lost 5 bases and 2 bases, there was a span of 12 bases. The DNA for the CDR3 is TGTGCCAGCAGCCCTGGTGGGGACAACTATGGCTACACCTTC. Its protein product is CASSPGGDNYGYTF.

The chain recombines TRBV5-1 with TRBJ2-7; 9 bases match TRBD1. CDR3 length equals 15 residues. V shed 4 bases and J 3 bases; nucleotides not matched to a gene: 8. CDR1 is SGHRS and CDR2 is YFSETQ in the germline V gene. The DNA for the CDR3 is TGCGCCAGCAGCCCACAGGGGGCCCCTAACTACGAGCAGTACTTC. Residues: CASSPQGAPNYEQYF.

The V gene is TRBV5-1, the J gene TRBJ2-5; 7 bases fit TRBD2. V dropped 1 base and J dropped 4; count of bases not matched to a gene: 13. The germline V gene encodes CDR1 SGHRS and CDR2 YFSETQ. The CDR3 extends over 17 amino acids. The CDR3 sequence is CASSLYVGGPKPETQYF. CDR3 DNA: TGCGCCAGCAGCTTGTACGTGGGAGGGCCGAAGCCAGAGACCCAGTACTTC.

The chain couples TRBV6-2 or TRBV6-3 to TRBJ2-7, with TRBD2 matching over 7 bases. V lost 2 bases, J lost 4 bases, and 11 bases stayed unmatched. This CDR3 contains 16 residues. Per the germline V gene, CDR1 is MNHEY and CDR2 is SVGEGT. CDR3 in DNA: TGTGCCAGCAGTTACGGGGGGAGCGGGAAGGGATACGAGCAGTACTTC. It specifies CASSYGGSGKGYEQYF.

J is TRBJ2-7 and V is TRBV5-1, with 11 positions matching TRBD1. Germline CDR1 SGHRS, CDR2 YFSETQ. V dropped 4 bases and J dropped 7; count of bases not matched to a gene: 13. The CDR3 runs to 16 residues. The CDR3, as DNA: TGCGCCAGCAGCCCCGCGGCCGGACAGGGGGCTGGAGAGCAGTACTTC. It yields the protein CASSPAAGQGAGEQYF. Full variable domain (missing parts from reference TRBV5-1 and TRBJ2-7): KAGVTQTPRYLIKTRGQQVTLSCSPISGHRSVSWYQQTPGQGLQFLFEYFSETQRNKGNFPGRFSGRQFSNSRSEMNVSTLELGDSALYLCASSPAAGQGAGEQYFGPGTRLTVT.

The J gene is TRBJ1-3, the V gene TRBV19; D is uncertain. The CDR3 length is 12 residues. CDR1 and CDR2 from the germline V gene are LNHDA and SQIVND (reference sequence). V lost 8 bases to trimming and J lost 3 bases, with 8 bases between them. As DNA, the CDR3 is TGTGCCAGTCGGACGGATGGAAACACCATATATTTT. It yields the protein CASRTDGNTIYF.

CDR3 sequence: CASSDMPGGGQETQYF. The CDR3 region has the DNA TGCGCCAGCAGCGATATGCCGGGGGGAGGTCAAGAGACCCAGTACTTC. The chain recombines TRBV5-1 with TRBJ2-5, with 7 positions matching TRBD2. The ends lost 4 bases at V and 2 bases at J; junction bases unmatched: 11. The germline gives CDR1 SGHRS, CDR2 YFSETQ. This CDR3 comprises 16 residues.

Only one count was recorded for this clone. The V call is TRBV19, the J call TRBJ2-7; 8 bases align to TRBD2. The CDR3 has 14 residues. J gave up 6 bases and V 2 bases, and 6 bases lay outside the gene matches. Germline V lookup: CDR1 LNHDA, CDR2 SQIVND (reference sequence). Here the CDR3 reads CASSINPGGGEQYF. CDR3 bases: TGTGCCAGTAGTATAAACCCGGGAGGGGGCGAGCAGTACTTC.

To note about this clone: The DNA is left out, because the CDR3 cannot be placed on it with certainty; the CDR3 is given as TCRdb lists it. The V gene is TRBV11-2, the J gene TRBJ2-7; the table's D call, TRBD2, was not checked against the DNA. CDR1 is SGHAT and CDR2 is FQNNGV in the germline V gene. A total of 13 residues make up the CDR3, ends included. The CDR3 reads CASFGAGGSEQYF.

The rearrangement links TRBV11-2 to TRBJ1-1, with 10 bases lining up with TRBD1. The CDR3 contains 17 residues. V shed 0 bases and J 5 bases; nucleotides not matched to a gene: 9. Per germline, CDR1 SGHAT and CDR2 FQNNGV. The CDR3 here is CASSLDPRVGQGTEAFF. In DNA, the CDR3 is TGTGCCAGCAGCTTAGATCCGAGGGTGGGACAGGGGACTGAAGCTTTCTTT.

The genes are TRBV5-1 and TRBJ2-1; the match to TRBD1 covers 8 bases. CDR1 and CDR2 (germline): SGHRS, YFSETQ. The ends lost 4 bases at V and 13 bases at J; junction bases unmatched: 10. This CDR3 has 13 amino acids. The CDR3 here is CASSPGTGGGQFF. As DNA, the CDR3 is TGCGCCAGCAGCCCAGGGACAGGCGGCGGACAGTTCTTC.

The chain uses TRBV7-3 and TRBJ2-1; D is undetermined. The CDR3 runs to 15 residues. Germline-derived CDR1 and CDR2 are SGHTA and FQGTGA. The V gene lost 5 bases and the J gene lost 6 bases, with 17 bases spanning the gap. The CDR3 region is CASSPGRFVGNEQFF. In DNA form, the CDR3 reads TGTGCCAGCAGCCCCGGCAGGTTTGTTGGCAATGAGCAGTTCTTC.

CDR3 nucleotide sequence: TGTGCCAGCAGTCTAAATGAAAAACTGTTTTTT. This encodes CASSLNEKLFF. The rearrangement uses TRBV3-1 (or the pseudogene TRBV3-2) and TRBJ1-4; D is unclear. Per the germline V gene, CDR1 is LGHDT and CDR2 is YNNKEL (reference sequence). The CDR3 is 11 residues long. Trimming cost V 6 bases and J 5 bases, with 4 bases left between them.

This clone has a handful of counts. The chain has TRBV27 and TRBJ2-1; D gene uncertain. Trimming stripped 2 bases from V and 11 bases from J, with 19 bases between. In germline, CDR1 is MNHEY, CDR2 SMNVEV (reference sequence). This CDR3 region has 15 residues. The CDR3 is CASSLRLPKATKQFF. The CDR3 DNA reads TGTGCCAGCAGTTTACGACTCCCCAAAGCTACAAAGCAGTTCTTC.

The chain joins TRBV7-2 to TRBJ1-2, with D perhaps matching TRBD1 (5 bases). This CDR3 has 12 residues. Germline CDR1 reads SGHTA; CDR2 reads FQGNSA. The ends were cut back, 2 bases at V and 6 bases at J, with 7 bases in the middle. The chain's CDR3 is CASSLKGNGYTF. CDR3 bases: TGTGCCAGCAGCTTAAAGGGGAATGGCTACACCTTC.

The genes are TRBV9 and TRBJ2-7, with D uncertain. The length of the CDR3 is 13 residues. The germline V and J ends were trimmed by 0 bases and 1 base, with 5 bases remaining between them. Germline CDR1 SGDLS, CDR2 YYNGEE. CDR3 sequence reads: CASSVGESYEQYF. Written as DNA, the CDR3 is TGTGCCAGCAGCGTAGGGGAATCCTACGAGCAGTACTTC.